This T cell receptor beta chain stems from a study of blood T cells in healthy people across ages (dated by TCRdb to the mid-2010s). Background on the whole study: In model experiments, template switching captured about one uniquely barcoded TCR beta cDNA molecule for every two T cells. The donors were split into four age groups: young (average roughly 15 years), middle-aged (39), aged (over 55) and long-lived (more than 80). Using deep sequencing normalized with unique cDNA molecular identifiers, the study measured how TCR beta repertoire diversity changes with age. Using the same blood draw, the study looked at two additional independent replicas of 1 million unique cDNA reads for two donors, one aged 18 to 30 and the other aged 80 or older. To avoid experimental bias, donors of different ages were distributed randomly across sequencing lanes. The paper's findings and limits, for the study overall: There was a strong correlation between observed TCR beta diversity and the percentage of naive T cells measured by flow cytometry. The long-lived group showed more naive CD4+ T cells, fewer expanded clones and increased TCR diversity than the aged group, suggesting age selection. Donor CMV infection status was unknown, potentially confounding age-related changes in expanded clonotypes. Estimates of total diversity based on one million sequenced T cells were regarded as lower bounds and as underestimates. As age increased, observed TCR beta diversity per million T cells dropped in a roughly linear way, and a significant reduction was already evident by age around 41. Because profiling used bulk unsorted PBMCs, naive and antigen-experienced compartments could not be compared conclusively.

The library came from 5' RACE. This sample was sequenced with an Illumina HiSeq 2500. A second PCR of about 6 to 12 cycles was run with a J-beta primer mix and a sample-barcoded 5' primer. A template-switch 5' adaptor carrying 12 random nucleotides introduced a unique molecular identifier onto each TCR beta cDNA molecule. Each sample yielded at least 3 million CDR3-containing paired-end reads. First-strand cDNA synthesis was performed from all RNA using the Mint cDNA synthesis kit, with priming by a TRBC-specific oligonucleotide. Following uracil-DNA glycosylase treatment, all cDNA underwent a first 18-cycle PCR with the universal primers M1SS and BC2_uni_R. From the authors' description of their analysis: Normalization of each sample was performed by random selection of 1 million high-quality reads, each carrying a distinct molecular identifier. Instead of being binned into consensus sequences, reads that shared molecular identifiers were thrown out. CDR3 identification, clonotype clustering and error correction used MiTCR with a Q25 quality threshold and the strictest error-elimination algorithm. Lower-bound total TCR beta diversity was estimated with a nonparametric unseen species model using Euler transformation. Clones were called with MiXCR by TCRdb after fastp trimmed the public reads at Q25, and only in-frame beta chains were retained. Each CDR3 protein gets just one entry, which takes the most common genes and DNA from the rows behind it. The V and J calls follow TCRdb's processing rather than the paper's. The sample table contains fewer than 1,000,000 distinct CDR3 sequences; only one count was recorded for approximately 44% of them. The ten largest clones capture roughly 18% of the sample.

Its CDR3 holds 14 amino acids, cysteine through phenylalanine. Solely the CDR3 DNA is kept, with 42 bases framed from the first base. Trimming at the junction amounts to 5 bases on V and 4 bases on J, and the germline ends lie 14 bases apart. CDR1 and CDR2 are drawn from the germline V gene (reference sequence): SEHNR, FQNEAQ. With regard to this clonotype: Which antigen it targets is not known. No qualities accompany the bases; no much larger clone lies one base away.

The donors were roughly 39 Caucasian individuals from Russia, aged roughly 6 to 95 years, who were systemically healthy. Roughly 9 milliliters of peripheral blood were drawn from each donor into EDTA-treated Vacutainer tubes. Ficoll-Paque density-gradient centrifugation was used to isolate PBMCs, with at least 6 million obtained per sample. Trizol reagent was used to extract total RNA from the PBMCs, yielding at least 6 micrograms per sample. Naive CD45RAhigh/CD27high T cell percentages were measured by flow cytometry on a PBMC aliquot from every donor. The TCR originated in a man in his 60s in good health. The chain couples TRBV7-9 to TRBJ1-2; the D gene is not confidently resolved. The sample was blood. The sequenced DNA: TGTGCCAGCAGCGTCTCATCCCGGGGCTATGGCTACACCTTC. Translated, this gives CASSVSSRGYGYTF.